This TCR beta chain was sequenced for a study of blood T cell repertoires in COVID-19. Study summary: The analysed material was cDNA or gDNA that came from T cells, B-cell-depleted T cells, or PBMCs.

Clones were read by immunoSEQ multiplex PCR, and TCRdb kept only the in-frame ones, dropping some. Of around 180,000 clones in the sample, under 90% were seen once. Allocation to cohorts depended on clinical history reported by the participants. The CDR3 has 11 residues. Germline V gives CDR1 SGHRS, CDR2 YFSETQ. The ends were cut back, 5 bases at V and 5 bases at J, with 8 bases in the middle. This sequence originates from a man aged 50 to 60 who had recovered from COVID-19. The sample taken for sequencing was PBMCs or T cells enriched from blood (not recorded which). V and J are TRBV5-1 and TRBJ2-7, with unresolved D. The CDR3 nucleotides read TGCGCCAGCAGGGCTTCCGACGAGCAGTACTTC. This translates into CASRASDEQYF.